This T cell receptor beta chain was profiled in a study of shared clonotypes between healthy human individuals. CDR3 length equals 13 residues. After removal of 5 bases from V and 7 bases from J, the junction contained 7 bases not matched to a gene. Germline-derived CDR1 and CDR2 are MNHEY and SVGAGI. Clones were sequenced by immunoSEQ multiplex PCR, and TCRdb holds only the in-frame ones, with some missing. The table records about 2 million clones, approximately 95% of them present only once. Naive CD8 cells lacked CD45RO and underwent positive selection for CCR7, leaving out terminally differentiated effector memory CD45RA+ cells.

This sequence was found in a man between 18 and 35 years old in good health. Material for sequencing was naive CD8+ T cells sorted from blood. The rearrangement links TRBV6-5 to TRBJ1-2, with TRBD1 identical over 7 bases. The CDR3 nucleotides read TGTGCCAGCAGTGCCGACAGGGTATCTGGCTACACCTTC. It codes for CASSADRVSGYTF.